These T cell receptor beta chains were read from a single sample in a study of lymphopenia after photon versus proton radiotherapy. Generated by immunoSEQ multiplex PCR, the TCRdb table keeps only in-frame clones and is missing some. The profile shows about 12,000 clones, around 89% of them singletons. Sequencing used peripheral blood, obtained from a patient treated with photon-based radiotherapy. Receptor source: a man in his fifties or sixties with pancreatic cancer. Both conserved end residues are trimmed from each CDR3.

v_call cdr3_aa
TRBV6-5 ASSYRAIAGYGGYT
TRBV2 ASNPRTGWSSYNSPLH
TRBV30 AWSVGTINQPQH
TRBV11-2 ASRTGGTGGRGYT
TRBV5-6 ASSLPSVMNTEAF
TRBV9 ASSVATGVGITQETQY
TRBV5-1 ASSLDRDDGYT
TRBV11-2 ASSPSHTTDTQY
TRBV15 ATSTASNSPLH
TRBV5-1 ASREQETQY
TRBV6-1 ATQAGGPYEQY